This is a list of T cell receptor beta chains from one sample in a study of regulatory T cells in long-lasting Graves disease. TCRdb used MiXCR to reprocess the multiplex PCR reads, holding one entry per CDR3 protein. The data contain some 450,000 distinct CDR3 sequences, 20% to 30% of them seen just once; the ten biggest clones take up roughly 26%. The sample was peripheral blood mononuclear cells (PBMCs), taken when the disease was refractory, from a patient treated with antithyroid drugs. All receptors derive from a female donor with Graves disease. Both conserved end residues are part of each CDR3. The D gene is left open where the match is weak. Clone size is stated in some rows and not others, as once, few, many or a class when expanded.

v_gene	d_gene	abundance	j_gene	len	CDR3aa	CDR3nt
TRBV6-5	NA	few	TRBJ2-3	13	CASSSQGLDTQYF	TGTGCCAGCAGTTCACAGGGTCTGGATACGCAGTATTTT
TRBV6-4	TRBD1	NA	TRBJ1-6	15	CASRNTGARNSPLHF	TGTGCCAGCAGGAACACAGGGGCTCGTAATTCACCCCTCCACTTT
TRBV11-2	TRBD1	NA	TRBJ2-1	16	CASSFETGSSYNEQFF	TGTGCCAGCAGCTTCGAGACAGGGAGCTCCTACAATGAGCAGTTCTTC
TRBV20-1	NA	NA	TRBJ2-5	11	CSARGDTTQYF	TGCAGTGCCCGTGGGGATACGACCCAGTACTTC
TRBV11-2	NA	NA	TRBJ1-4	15	CASSNTGRSNEKLFF	TGTGCCAGCAGCAACACAGGGCGTTCTAATGAAAAACTGTTTTTT
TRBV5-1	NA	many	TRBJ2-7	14	CASSLGPGDYEQYF	TGCGCCAGCAGCTTGGGTCCAGGAGACTACGAGCAGTACTTC
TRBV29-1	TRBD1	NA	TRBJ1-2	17	CSVDPGQESPFNYGYTF	TGCAGCGTGGACCCGGGACAGGAGTCCCCCTTTAACTATGGCTACACCTTC
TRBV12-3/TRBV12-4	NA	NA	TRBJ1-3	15	CASSFGLGVGNTIYF	TGTGCCAGCAGTTTTGGCTTAGGGGTAGGAAACACCATATATTTT
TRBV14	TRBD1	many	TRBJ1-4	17	CASSLRTGYQGNEKLFF	TGTGCCAGCAGCCTACGGACAGGATACCAAGGAAATGAAAAACTGTTTTTT
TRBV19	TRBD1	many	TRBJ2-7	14	CASSKGGSSYEQYF	TGTGCCAGCAGCAAAGGGGGCTCATCCTACGAGCAGTACTTC
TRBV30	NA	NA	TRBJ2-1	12	CAWSYRSPRQFF	TGTGCCTGGAGTTACAGGTCTCCGAGGCAGTTCTTC
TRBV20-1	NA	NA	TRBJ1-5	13	CSASFQYNQPQHF	TGCAGTGCTAGTTTCCAGTATAATCAGCCCCAGCATTTT
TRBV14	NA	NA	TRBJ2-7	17	CASSQDQRARSSYEQYF	TGTGCCAGCAGCCAAGATCAGAGGGCCAGGAGCTCCTACGAGCAGTACTTC
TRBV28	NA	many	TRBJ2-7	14	CASSLWDNLGEQYF	TGTGCCAGCAGTTTATGGGATAACCTGGGCGAGCAGTACTTC
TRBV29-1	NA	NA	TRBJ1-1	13	CSGRKDDNTEAFF	TGCAGCGGACGAAAGGACGATAACACTGAAGCTTTCTTT
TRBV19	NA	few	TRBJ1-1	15	CASSTVLTWNTEAFF	TGTGCCTCATCCACTGTCCTGACGTGGAACACTGAAGCTTTCTTT
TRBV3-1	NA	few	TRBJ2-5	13	CASSLGHLETQYF	TGTGCCAGCAGCCTAGGGCATCTGGAGACCCAGTACTTC
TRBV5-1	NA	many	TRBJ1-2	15	CASGSRTDKNGDYTF	TGCGCCAGTGGATCCCGGACAGATAAAAATGGGGACTACACCTTC
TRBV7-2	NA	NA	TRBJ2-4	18	CASSLAGGPNLAKNIQYF	TGTGCCAGCAGCTTAGCGGGGGGACCTAATCTAGCCAAAAACATTCAGTACTTC
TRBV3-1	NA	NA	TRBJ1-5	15	CASSQDAQGNQPQHF	TGTGCCAGCAGCCAAGATGCCCAGGGCAATCAGCCCCAGCATTTT
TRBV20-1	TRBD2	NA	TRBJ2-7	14	CSARVLAGIYEQYF	TGCAGTGCTAGAGTACTAGCGGGAATCTACGAGCAGTACTTC
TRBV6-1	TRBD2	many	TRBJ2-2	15	CAILLGLAPTGELFF	TGTGCCATCCTACTCGGACTAGCGCCCACCGGGGAGCTGTTTTTT
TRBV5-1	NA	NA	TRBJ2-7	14	CASSLEARTHEQYF	TGCGCCAGCAGCTTGGAAGCCCGGACCCACGAGCAGTACTTC
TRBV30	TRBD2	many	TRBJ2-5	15	CAWSGGDRLAETQYF	TGTGCCTGGAGTGGGGGAGATAGACTAGCGGAGACCCAGTACTTC
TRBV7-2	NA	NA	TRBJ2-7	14	CASSQSDGFYEQYF	TGTGCCAGCAGCCAAAGCGACGGGTTCTACGAGCAGTACTTC
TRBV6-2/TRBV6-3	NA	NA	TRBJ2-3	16	CASSPPFGDPPMGQYF	TGTGCCAGCAGTCCACCTTTCGGGGATCCCCCCATGGGGCAGTATTTT
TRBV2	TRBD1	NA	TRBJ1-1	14	CASRATGGNTEALF	TGTGCCAGCAGGGCGACAGGGGGCAACACTGAAGCTCTCTTT
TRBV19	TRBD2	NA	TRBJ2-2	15	CASHNSGGFGGELFF	TGTGCCAGCCACAATAGCGGGGGCTTTGGCGGGGAGCTGTTTTTT
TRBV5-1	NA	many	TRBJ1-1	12	CASSLDGTEAFF	TGTGCCAGCAGTCTCGACGGCACTGAAGCTTTCTTT
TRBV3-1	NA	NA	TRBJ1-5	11	CASSDHTSQHF	TGTGCCAGCAGTGACCATACCTCCCAGCATTTT
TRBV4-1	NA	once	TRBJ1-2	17	CANSQPGGQRANYGYTF	TGCGCCAACAGCCAACCGGGCGGGCAGCGAGCTAACTATGGCTACACCTTC
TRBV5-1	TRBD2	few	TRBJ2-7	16	CASSSPGGSDSYEQYF	TGCGCCAGCAGCTCCCCGGGCGGGAGCGACTCCTACGAGCAGTACTTC
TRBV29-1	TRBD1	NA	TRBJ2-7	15	CSVELRDRLTYEQYF	TGCAGCGTTGAACTTCGGGACAGACTAACCTACGAGCAGTACTTC
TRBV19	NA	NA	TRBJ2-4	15	CASSILGQPKNIQYF	TGTGCCAGTAGTATACTAGGGCAGCCCAAAAACATTCAGTACTTC
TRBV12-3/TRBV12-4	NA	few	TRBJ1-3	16	CASSPPAWVKGNTIYF	TGTGCCAGCAGTCCCCCTGCGTGGGTAAAGGGAAACACCATATATTTT
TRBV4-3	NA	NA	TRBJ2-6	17	CASSPRGALAGANVLTF	TGCGCCAGCAGCCCCAGAGGGGCACTTGCTGGGGCCAACGTCCTGACTTTC
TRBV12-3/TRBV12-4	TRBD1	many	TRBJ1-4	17	CASSLGQGVLVEEKLFF	TGTGCCAGCAGTTTGGGACAGGGTGTTCTTGTCGAAGAAAAACTGTTTTTT
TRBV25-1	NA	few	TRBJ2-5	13	CASSEFGQETQYF	TGTGCCAGCAGTGAATTCGGACAAGAGACCCAGTACTTC
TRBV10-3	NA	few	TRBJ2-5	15	CAIRKDLMLGETQYF	TGTGCCATCAGGAAGGACCTAATGTTAGGAGAGACCCAGTACTTC
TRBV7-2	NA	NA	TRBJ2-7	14	CASTPNLGVHEQYF	TGTGCCAGCACCCCCAACCTCGGAGTCCACGAGCAGTACTTC
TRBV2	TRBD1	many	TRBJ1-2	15	CASSEQDRVNYGYTF	TGTGCCAGCAGTGAACAGGACAGGGTCAACTATGGCTACACCTTC
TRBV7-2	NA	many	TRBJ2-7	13	CASSLTQTYEQYF	TGTGCCAGCAGCTTAACCCAAACCTACGAGCAGTACTTC
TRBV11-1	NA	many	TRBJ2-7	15	CASSQEAATAYEQYF	TGTGCCAGCAGCCAGGAGGCGGCCACAGCCTACGAGCAGTACTTC
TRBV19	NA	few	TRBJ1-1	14	CASSEMFSSTEAFF	TGTGCCAGTAGCGAGATGTTTAGCTCCACTGAAGCTTTCTTT
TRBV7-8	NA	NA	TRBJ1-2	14	CASSLDTGYYGYTF	TGTGCCAGCAGCTTAGACACGGGTTACTATGGCTACACCTTC
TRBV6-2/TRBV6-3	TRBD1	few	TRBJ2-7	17	CASSEAVRQGRSYEQYF	TGTGCCAGCAGTGAAGCAGTTCGACAGGGGCGCTCCTACGAGCAGTACTTC
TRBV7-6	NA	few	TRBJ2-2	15	CASTPQAINTGELFF	TGTGCCAGCACTCCCCAAGCGATCAACACCGGGGAGCTGTTTTTT
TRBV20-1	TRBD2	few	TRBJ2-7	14	CSARASGRTDEQYF	TGCAGTGCTAGAGCTAGCGGGAGGACCGACGAGCAGTACTTC